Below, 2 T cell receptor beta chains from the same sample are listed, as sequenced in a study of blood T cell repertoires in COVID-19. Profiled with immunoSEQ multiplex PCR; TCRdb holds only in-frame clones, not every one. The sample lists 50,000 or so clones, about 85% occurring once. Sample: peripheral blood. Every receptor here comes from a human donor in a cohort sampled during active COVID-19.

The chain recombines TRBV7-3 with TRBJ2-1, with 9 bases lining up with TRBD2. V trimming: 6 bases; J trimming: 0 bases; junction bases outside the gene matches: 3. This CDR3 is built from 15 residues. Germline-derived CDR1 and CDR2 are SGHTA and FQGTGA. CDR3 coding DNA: TGTGCCAGCAGTTTGGGACTAGCCTCCTACAATGAGCAGTTCTTC. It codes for CASSLGLASYNEQFF.

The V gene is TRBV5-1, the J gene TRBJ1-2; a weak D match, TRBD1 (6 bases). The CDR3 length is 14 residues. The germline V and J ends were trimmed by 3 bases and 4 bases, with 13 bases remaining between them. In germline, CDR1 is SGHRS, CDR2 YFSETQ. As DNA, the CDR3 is TGCGCCAGCAGCTCACAGGGACACATCTATGGCTACACCTTC. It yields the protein CASSSQGHIYGYTF.